A single T cell receptor beta chain is shown here with its context. Its binding antigen is unknown. No clone much larger than this one lies a single base away; base qualities are absent. The immunoSEQ assay used for TCR sequencing gave the T-cell fraction in both tumor and uninvolved lung tissue. In the original analysis: In the survival analysis, patients were divided into a high T-cell fraction group (upper tertile) and a low T-cell fraction group (lower two tertiles), and the two groups were compared using a log-rank test. A signed-rank test was used to test differences in T-cell fraction between paired tumor and uninvolved lung samples. Not all clones reach the TCRdb copy of this immuneACCESS table, which keeps in-frame sequences only. Checked studies attribute under half of the gap to unresolved V genes and leave the rest unexplained. V and J calls and clone size follow that table, whereas D and trimming were derived from the DNA. In all, the sample holds 15,000 to 20,000 clones, and around 80% of those were seen once. The ten most abundant clones make up approximately 6.8% of the sample.

The record originates from a study of tumor-infiltrating lymphocytes in localized non-small cell lung cancer (dated by TCRdb to 2020 to 2023). Describing the broader study: Several histologies were represented in the cohort, which also included both smokers and never-smokers as well as patients whose samples were collected after neoadjuvant chemotherapy. Each patient provided resected tumor tissue plus uninvolved lung tissue from the same patient, with the uninvolved lung tissue described as non-adjacent to the tumor. TCR sequencing was one of several integrated assays, alongside flow cytometry, multiplex immunofluorescence, RNA-seq, exome sequencing and proteomics, applied to the same patients. The overall ICON cohort was composed of around 150 surgical patients with localized non-small cell lung cancer whose tumors were resected. For 50 to 55 patients, immunoSEQ T-cell fraction was compared between paired tumor and uninvolved lung.

Summary of the overall study and its limitations: Assay coverage differed among patients according to how much tissue was available, so only a subset of the cohort had TCR sequencing. Because different assays used different pieces of the same tissue, intratumor heterogeneity could not be separated from technical variation. Higher T cell infiltration in tumors than in uninvolved lung tissue was supported by TCRbeta sequencing, consistent with immunofluorescence CD3 counts. TCR-derived T-cell fraction did not differ between the flow cytometry-defined immunotypes IM1 (good prognosis) and IM2 (poor prognosis). Recurrence-free survival showed no association with tumor T-cell fraction measured by TCR sequencing (p = 0.61).

The CDR3, cysteine through phenylalanine, is 16 amino acids long. Just the 48-base CDR3 DNA is kept, in frame starting at base 1. Via the germline V gene (reference sequence), CDR1 is SEHNR and CDR2 FQNEAQ. V lost 2 bases and J lost 5 bases; the stretch between them is 15 bases long. ICON enrollment began in 2016, and the last patient was enrolled in late 2018. From a subcohort of around 78 patients, fresh tumor and matched uninvolved tissue were collected for in-depth immune analyses, including TCR sequencing. DNA for TCR sequencing was isolated from bulk tissue, and no cell sorting was done. This chain joins TRBV7-9 to TRBJ1-4; no D gene is confidently identified. Sequenced: lung tumor tissue. The sequence came from a human donor with non-small cell lung cancer. CDR3 sequence: CASSLSRSERNEKLFF. The DNA sequence is as follows: TGTGCCAGCAGCTTAAGCCGATCGGAAAGGAATGAAAAACTGTTTTTT.